This T cell receptor beta chain was identified in a study of T cell responses to AZD1222 COVID-19 vaccine. The V gene's germline CDR1 is SGHTA and CDR2 FQGNSA. The CDR3 runs 15 residues. V was shortened by 5 bases and J by 1 base, with 13 bases between the two germline ends. This table comes from immunoSEQ multiplex PCR, and its TCRdb copy is limited to in-frame clones, with some not included. The sample lists about 40,000 clones, approximately 85% occurring once. The specimen comprised peripheral blood, sampled 28 days after the second dose of the MenACWY control vaccine. The sequence derives from an adult who received the MenACWY meningococcal vaccine as a control. This chain joins TRBV7-2 and TRBJ2-3; the D call may be TRBD1 or TRBD2 (5 bases each). DNA of the CDR3: TGTGCCAGCAGCCCCCCTGGGACCCGCACAGATACGCAGTATTTT. Protein: CASSPPGTRTDTQYF. Full variable domain (outside the CDR3, taken from reference TRBV7-2 and TRBJ2-3): GAGVSQSPSNKVTEKGKDVELRCDPISGHTALYWYRQSLGQGLEFLIYFQGNSAPDKSGLPSDRFSAERTGGSVSTLTIQRTQQEDSAVYLCASSPPGTRTDTQYFGPGTRLTVL.